Listed below are T cell receptor beta chains from one sample, sequenced in a study of T cells expressing NK-cell markers. Reanalyzing the 5' RACE reads, TCRdb keeps one entry per CDR3 protein, without DNA. In total, the table holds 550,000 to 600,000 distinct CDR3 sequences. Sequenced sample: blood T cells: a sorted CD56 or NKG2C T cell subset, CD4+ or CD8+ T cells, or bulk PBMC T cells (not recorded which). These receptor sequences come from a man aged 18-30 years in good health. Each CDR3 is given with its conserved first and last residue.

V gene	J gene	CDR3 protein
TRBV12-3/TRBV12-4	TRBJ2-2	CASSFEEGTPANTGELFF
TRBV5-1	TRBJ2-7	CAGGGEGGYEQYF
TRBV9	TRBJ2-1	CASSARESSYNEQFF
TRBV27	TRBJ2-2	CASSRLAGVLRELFF
TRBV29-1	TRBJ2-1	CSVVPGGNEQFF
TRBV7-2	TRBJ1-3	CASSSRTVSGNTIYF
TRBV12-3/TRBV12-4	TRBJ1-6	CASSSQGEALHF
TRBV12-3/TRBV12-4	TRBJ2-5	CASTKGQVRETQYF
TRBV7-3	TRBJ2-5	CASSLSPVYQETQYF
TRBV20-1	TRBJ2-1	CSASELGQGGNEQFF
TRBV7-2	TRBJ1-5	CASSLSVQMSNQPQHF
TRBV20-1	TRBJ2-3	CSARSRRTSTDTQYF
TRBV18	TRBJ2-2	CASSPRQGARFTGELFF
TRBV27	TRBJ1-5	CASSYPDSNQPQHF
TRBV20-1	TRBJ2-1	CSARVIAGVSGRQFF
TRBV7-9	TRBJ1-5	CASTSPQPQHF
TRBV9	TRBJ2-2	CASSGSGGTNTGELFF
TRBV20-1	TRBJ2-7	CSAPGTARGEQYF
TRBV29-1	TRBJ1-1	CSVDEGLGAFF
TRBV9	TRBJ2-2	CASSVEGSNTGELFF
TRBV10-3	TRBJ1-5	CASSQGTALYQPQHF
TRBV5-6	TRBJ2-7	CASSGTRTSGLYEQYF
TRBV3-1	TRBJ2-4	CASSQDGGGAAKNIQYF
TRBV5-1	TRBJ2-5	CASSAELAGKGETQYF
TRBV29-1	TRBJ2-7	CSALRGRSDEQYF
TRBV29-1	TRBJ2-1	CSDKAGASGNEQFF
TRBV27	TRBJ2-2	CATLFRGNTGELFF
TRBV6-1	TRBJ2-3	CASRPAGSTDTQYF
TRBV4-1	TRBJ1-3	CASSDPQGESGNTIYF
TRBV5-5	TRBJ2-3	CASSLRVVAGSADTQYF
TRBV4-1	TRBJ2-3	CASSHAGQGRVDTQYF
TRBV7-8	TRBJ2-3	CASSSNSPGYTQYF
TRBV10-3	TRBJ1-5	CAISPDRGSNQPQHF
TRBV12-3/TRBV12-4	TRBJ1-5	CASSLWNRRVRQPQHF
TRBV28	TRBJ1-5	CATDASRNNQPQHF
TRBV12-3/TRBV12-4	TRBJ2-3	CASSSTTVTDTQYF
TRBV27	TRBJ2-1	CASSLSESSYNEQFF
TRBV5-1	TRBJ2-1	CASSLGLAGGVVPYNEQFF
TRBV20-1	TRBJ2-1	CSARDNQREFNEQFF
TRBV7-9	TRBJ1-1	CASRLGQGEGAFF
TRBV12-3/TRBV12-4	TRBJ2-1	CASSSQGDPSTSGRAYEQFF
TRBV11-1	TRBJ2-1	CASSSRTGRGSYNEQFF
TRBV10-3	TRBJ1-2	CAISQEQGGRNGYTF
TRBV4-1	TRBJ2-1	CASSLGLAGGEGEQFF
TRBV5-5	TRBJ2-3	CASTQRVLTDTQYF
TRBV12-3/TRBV12-4	TRBJ2-1	CASSSRTLASVDGQFF
TRBV29-1	TRBJ1-5	CSVQHRGDQPQHF
TRBV20-1	TRBJ2-7	CSARRSSATYEQYF
TRBV6-1	TRBJ2-7	CATGSRGFYHEQYF
TRBV12-3/TRBV12-4	TRBJ2-7	CASSNRQVSSYEQYF
TRBV27	TRBJ2-7	CASSYRGPGLYEQYF
TRBV12-3/TRBV12-4	TRBJ2-1	CASSLAPLAGYPDEQFF
TRBV12-3/TRBV12-4	TRBJ2-7	CASSPGRTDEQYF
TRBV7-6	TRBJ2-3	CASSPLAGVGSDTQYF
TRBV12-3/TRBV12-4	TRBJ1-5	CASSTLSGVLSNQPQHF